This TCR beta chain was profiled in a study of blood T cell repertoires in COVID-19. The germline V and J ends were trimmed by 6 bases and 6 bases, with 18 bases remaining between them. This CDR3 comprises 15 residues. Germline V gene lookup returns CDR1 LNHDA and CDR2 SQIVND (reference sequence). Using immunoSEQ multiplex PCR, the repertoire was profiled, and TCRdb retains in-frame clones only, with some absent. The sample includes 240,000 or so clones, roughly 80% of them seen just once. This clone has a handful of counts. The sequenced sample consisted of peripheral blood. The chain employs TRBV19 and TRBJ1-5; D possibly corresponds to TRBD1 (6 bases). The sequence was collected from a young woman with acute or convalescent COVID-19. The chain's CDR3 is CASSLTLGTSQPQHF. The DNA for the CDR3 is TGTGCCAGTAGCCTGACCCTCGGGACAAGTCAGCCCCAGCATTTT.